Listed here are 13 T cell receptor beta chains from one sample, sequenced in a study of T cell responses to AZD1222 COVID-19 vaccine. Some clones are missing from TCRdb's copy, which holds only in-frame ones; the method was immunoSEQ multiplex PCR. Found here are over 100,000 clones, about 87% of them singletons; the top ten hold 10% to 15%. This material consisted of peripheral blood, taken on day 0 of AZD1222 vaccination. Every receptor here comes from an adult in good health.

The CDR3 here is CASSQGRTRGEQYF. In DNA, the CDR3 is TGTGCCAGCAGCCAAGGCCGGACCCGGGGCGAGCAGTACTTC. This rearrangement joins TRBV4-2 to TRBJ2-7; D is possibly TRBD2 (5 bases). Trimming removed 1 base at V and 6 bases at J, with 13 bases between. The V gene's germline CDR1 is LGHNA and CDR2 YNFKEQ. This CDR3 is built from 14 residues.

This chain connects TRBV30 to TRBJ1-6; D is ambiguous. Germline CDR1 reads GTSNPN; CDR2 reads SVGIG (reference sequence). The CDR3 is made up of 14 amino acids. Trimming stripped 3 bases from V and 7 bases from J, with 13 bases between. The CDR3 loop reads CAWSEGSQNSPLHF. As DNA, the CDR3 is TGTGCCTGGAGCGAAGGCAGCCAGAATTCACCCCTCCACTTT.

The V call is TRBV27, the J call TRBJ2-7, with 9 positions matching TRBD2. The length of the CDR3 is 15 residues. Germline V gene lookup returns CDR1 MNHEY and CDR2 SMNVEV (reference sequence). With 4 bases clipped from V and 2 bases from J, the junction kept 6 bases outside the gene matches. This CDR3 is CASSSPGLAAYEQYF. The CDR3 region has the DNA TGTGCCAGCAGTTCCCCGGGACTAGCAGCCTACGAGCAGTACTTC.

V gene TRBV15 combines with J gene TRBJ1-5; possible D gene TRBD1, 6 bases. The V and J ends lost 5 bases and 5 bases respectively, with 13 bases between them. Germline-derived CDR1 and CDR2 are LNHNV and YYDKDF (reference sequence). The CDR3 is 14 amino acids. This CDR3 is CATSPGGRDQPQHF. The CDR3, as DNA: TGTGCCACCAGCCCGGGGGGCCGGGATCAGCCCCAGCATTTT. Full variable domain (missing parts from reference TRBV15 and TRBJ1-5): DAMVIQNPRYQVTQFGKPVTLSCSQTLNHNVMYWYQQKSSQAPKLLFHYYDKDFNNEADTPDNFQSRRPNTSFCFLDIRSPGLGDTAMYLCATSPGGRDQPQHFGDGTRLSIL.

The chain couples TRBV27 to TRBJ2-2; D is undetermined. V dropped 8 bases and J dropped 6 bases, with 16 bases sitting between them. Germline V CDR1 and CDR2: MNHEY, SMNVEV (reference sequence). The CDR3 has 14 amino acids. The DNA of the CDR3 is TGTGCCAGCGGACCCCTTAGCCTCCCCGGGGAGCTGTTTTTT. Protein: CASGPLSLPGELFF.

This clone was seen more than once but under ten times. The CDR3 region has the DNA TGTGCCAGCAGGCGGACAGGGGGGGGCTACACCTTC. It encodes CASRRTGGGYTF. V and J are TRBV7-2 and TRBJ1-2; 10 positions match TRBD1. V lost 6 bases, J lost 8 bases, and 3 bases stayed unmatched. This CDR3 contains 12 residues. Per germline, CDR1 SGHTA and CDR2 FQGNSA.

This chain uses TRBV29-1 with TRBJ1-2; D is possibly TRBD1 (5 bases). Germline-derived CDR1 and CDR2 are SQVTM and ANQGSEA. Trimming pared 6 bases from V and 5 bases from J, leaving 19 bases between. The CDR3 sequence is 14 residues long. CDR3 sequence: CSVATGSLRYGYTF. In DNA, the CDR3 is TGCAGCGTGGCTACAGGATCTTTACGGTATGGCTACACCTTC.

This clone was detected only a few times. The chain couples TRBV7-2 to TRBJ2-2; 9 bases agree with TRBD2. This CDR3 is 15 amino acids long. Trimming took 2 bases from V and 5 from J; bases not matched to a gene: 3. The V gene's germline CDR1 is SGHTA and CDR2 FQGNSA. The CDR3: CASSLFLAGTGELFF. As DNA, the CDR3 is TGTGCCAGCAGCTTATTTCTAGCGGGAACCGGGGAGCTGTTTTTT.

The chain employs TRBV15 and TRBJ2-1; D ambiguous. This CDR3 is built from 12 residues. Between the trimmed V and J ends, which lost 0 bases and 11 bases, there was a span of 8 bases. Germline-derived CDR1 and CDR2 are LNHNV and YYDKDF (reference sequence). The CDR3 here is CATSRDSLKQFF. The CDR3 bases are TGTGCCACCAGCAGAGACTCTCTTAAGCAGTTCTTC. The entire variable domain, with the rest obtained from reference TRBV15 and TRBJ2-1, is as follows: DAMVIQNPRYQVTQFGKPVTLSCSQTLNHNVMYWYQQKSSQAPKLLFHYYDKDFNNEADTPDNFQSRRPNTSFCFLDIRSPGLGDTAMYLCATSRDSLKQFFGPGTRLTVL.

The V call is TRBV28, the J call TRBJ2-3; TRBD2 aligns across 12 bases. The CDR3 spans 16 residues. CDR1 MDHEN and CDR2 SYDVKM come from the germline V gene. J lost 2 bases, V lost 3 bases, and 3 bases had no gene match. CDR3 nucleotides: TGTGCCAGCAGTTTCACTAGCGGGAGGTTCACAGATACGCAGTATTTT. This translates into CASSFTSGRFTDTQYF. The variable domain in full, with the rest retrieved from reference TRBV28 and TRBJ2-3, is DVKVTQSSRYLVKRTGEKVFLECVQDMDHENMFWYRQDPGLGLRLIYFSYDVKMKEKGDIPEGYSVSREKKERFSLILESASTNQTSMYLCASSFTSGRFTDTQYFGPGTRLTVL.

The rearrangement links TRBV9 to TRBJ1-1; TRBD1 matches 7 bases. CDR1 SGDLS and CDR2 YYNGEE come from the germline V gene. The CDR3 is 17 residues long. Unmatched junction bases numbered 13, after V lost 0 bases and J lost 5 bases. CDR3 coding DNA: TGTGCCAGCAGCGTAGATAGTACAGGGGAAAAAGTGACTGAAGCTTTCTTT. This gives the protein CASSVDSTGEKVTEAFF.

The CDR3: CASSATRGSPLHF. CDR3 in DNA: TGTGCCAGCAGCGCGACCAGGGGGTCACCCCTCCACTTT. The chain links TRBV9 to TRBJ1-6; TRBD1 agrees at 7 bases. Trimming removed 3 bases from V and 10 bases from J; junction bases left unmatched: 4. Germline lookup yields CDR1 SGDLS and CDR2 YYNGEE. The CDR3 is 13 residues long.

This chain uses TRBV3-1 (or the pseudogene TRBV3-2) with TRBJ2-5; 8 bases agree with TRBD2. CDR3 size: 17 residues. The germline CDR1 and CDR2 sequences are LGHDT and YNNKEL (reference sequence). After removal of 3 bases from V and 1 base from J, the junction contained 10 bases not matched to a gene. In DNA, the CDR3 is TGTGCCAGCAGCCACCGCTCGGGCGGGAGGTCCCAAGAGACCCAGTACTTC. It codes for CASSHRSGGRSQETQYF.